This TCR beta chain comes out of a study of T cell repertoires in cytomegalovirus infection. On the study more broadly: As its CMV epitopes, the study selected recently identified HLA-C-restricted and well-studied HLA-B-restricted targets. It was the public TCR beta signatures that indicated both CMV infection and matching HLA type.

Study results and caveats: The ex vivo response was dominated by HLA-C-restricted CMV-specific TCR beta clonotypes.

As for this clonotype: Antigen: not known.

One entry per CDR3 protein, called by TCRdb with MiXCR from the reads. The sample shows roughly 800,000 distinct CDR3 sequences, roughly 29% of them seen only once. V lost 0 bases, J lost 7 bases, and 7 bases stayed unmatched. Germline-derived CDR1 and CDR2 are SGHTA and FQGTGA. The CDR3 is 16 residues long. Sequencing used cultured CD8+ T cells from PBMCs, obtained from culture after CMV antigen stimulation. The chain combines TRBV7-3 with TRBJ2-4, with 9 bases lining up with TRBD1. The TCR was taken from a human donor in good health (CMV status not recorded). Some clones in this sample may be carry-over from other donors' samples. This CDR3 reads CASSLTPQGAGNIQYF. The CDR3 coding sequence is TGTGCCAGCAGCTTAACCCCACAGGGGGCAGGGAACATTCAGTACTTC.